These T cell receptor beta chains were read from a single sample in a study of glioma-infiltrating T cells. TCRdb passed the multiplex PCR reads through MiXCR, listing each CDR3 protein once. This sample carries about 5,700 distinct CDR3 sequences, about 40% of them seen once, and the ten largest clones take nearly 25%. The sample taken for sequencing was glioma tissue, nonneoplastic brain tissue, or PBMCs (not recorded which). The source is a human donor with low-grade glioma or glioblastoma, undergoing nonglioma brain surgery, or in good health (not recorded which). CDR3s include the opening cysteine and the closing phenylalanine or tryptophan. A D gene is named only where the DNA matches it firmly. The size entry is marked missing in some rows and otherwise reads once, few, many or a size class.

D gene,J gene,V gene,clone size,CDR3 protein,CDR3 DNA
.,TRBJ1-1,TRBV7-6,.,CASSQGSGDEAFF,TGTGCCAGCAGCCAAGGTTCCGGGGATGAAGCTTTCTTT
.,TRBJ2-1,TRBV5-1,many,CASSLTGPYNEQFF,TGCGCCAGCAGCTTAACAGGACCGTACAATGAGCAGTTCTTC
.,TRBJ2-1,TRBV7-6,.,CASSLLPANGEQFF,TGTGCCAGCAGCTTACTTCCGGCCAATGGTGAGCAGTTCTTC
.,TRBJ1-6,TRBV10-3,many,CAISVNTGTLGSPLHF,TGTGCCATCAGTGTCAATACAGGGACATTGGGCTCACCCCTCCACTTT
.,TRBJ1-5,TRBV6-2/TRBV6-3,.,CASSYGGGQPQHF,TGTGCCAGCAGTTACGGGGGAGGTCAGCCCCAGCATTTT
TRBD1,TRBJ1-6,TRBV20-1,.,CSAREGDREDHF,TGCAGTGCTAGAGAGGGAGACAGGGAGGATCACTTT
.,TRBJ1-1,TRBV27,.,CASSLGRVPSTEAFF,TGTGCCAGCAGTCTCGGCAGAGTACCATCCACTGAAGCTTTCTTT
TRBD2,TRBJ2-7,TRBV11-2,.,CASSPFLAGNEQYF,TGTGCCAGCAGCCCCTTCCTAGCGGGAAACGAGCAGTACTTC
.,TRBJ2-7,TRBV11-2,many,CASSANYEQYF,TGTGCCAGCAGCGCTAACTACGAGCAGTACTTC
TRBD1,TRBJ1-5,TRBV28,.,CASSSRTGSQPQHF,TGTGCCAGCAGTTCTCGGACAGGCTCTCAGCCCCAGCATTTT